The rows below give T cell receptor beta chains drawn from one sample of a study of blood T cell repertoires in COVID-19. Data came from immunoSEQ multiplex PCR; TCRdb stores just in-frame clones and leaves some out. The sample includes under 55,000 clones, roughly 80% of them seen just once. Sequencing was done on a sample of peripheral blood. These receptor sequences come from a man aged 50-60 years with acute or convalescent COVID-19. The CDR3 runs from the conserved cysteine through the conserved F or W. A D gene is named only where the DNA matches it firmly. Expanded clones get a size class; other rows say once, few or many, or leave the size out.

V gene	clone size	J gene	D gene	CDR3 DNA	CDR3 protein
TRBV18	-	TRBJ1-4	-	TGTGCCAGCTCACTCAGTTTCGAAAAACTGTTTTTT	CASSLSFEKLFF
TRBV19	-	TRBJ2-1	-	TGTGCCAGTAGTATAGCTCACAATGAGCAGTTCTTC	CASSIAHNEQFF
TRBV10-3	few	TRBJ1-5	-	TGTGCCATCAGTGAGTCCAGGGGAGGCAATCAGCCCCAGCATTTT	CAISESRGGNQPQHF
TRBV12-3/TRBV12-4	-	TRBJ1-1	TRBD1	TGTGCCATCGACAGGGGATGGAACACTGAAGCTTTCTTT	CAIDRGWNTEAFF
TRBV5-1	once	TRBJ2-5	TRBD1	TGCGCCAGCAGCTATAGACAGGGCGAGGAGACCCAGTACTTC	CASSYRQGEETQYF
TRBV7-8	-	TRBJ2-7	TRBD2	TGTGCCAGCAGCCCCGGGACTAGCGGGAGCGAGCAGTACTTC	CASSPGTSGSEQYF
TRBV30	-	TRBJ1-1	-	TGTGCCTGGAGTGTGGGCGGGGAAGCTTTCTTT	CAWSVGGEAFF
TRBV6-5	-	TRBJ2-3	-	TGTGCCAGCAGCGCCACTAATACGGGTACGCAGTATTTT	CASSATNTGTQYF
TRBV7-2	-	TRBJ2-2	TRBD1	TGTGCCAGCAGCCCATCCGGGACAGGGGTGCGGGGAACCGGGGAGCTGTTTTTT	CASSPSGTGVRGTGELFF
TRBV4-1	-	TRBJ2-1	-	TGCGCCAGCAGCCAAGTTACGGGAAGTGAGCAGTTCTTC	CASSQVTGSEQFF
TRBV27	-	TRBJ1-6	TRBD1	TGTGCCAGCAGTTTCCGGGGGCAGGGGGTCCCCCTCCACTTT	CASSFRGQGVPLHF
TRBV6-2/TRBV6-3	once	TRBJ2-3	-	TGTGCCAGCAGTTATTTCGGGCGGGGCACAGATACGCAGTATTTT	CASSYFGRGTDTQYF
TRBV14	few	TRBJ1-6	TRBD1	TGTGCCAGCAGCCCGTTTATCGGGACAGGGGGAGTGTCACCCCTCCACTTT	CASSPFIGTGGVSPLHF
TRBV27	-	TRBJ2-7	TRBD1	TGTGCCAGCAGTAGGACAGGGGGAGGAGGCTACGAGCAGTACTTC	CASSRTGGGGYEQYF
TRBV19	once	TRBJ1-2	TRBD1	TGTGCCAGTAGTATATCCGACAGGGGCGGCTACACCTTC	CASSISDRGGYTF
TRBV27	few	TRBJ2-1	TRBD2	TGTGCCAGCAGCCTTAGCGGGGGGCCTTACAATGAGCAGTTCTTC	CASSLSGGPYNEQFF
TRBV4-1	-	TRBJ2-4	-	TGCGCCAGCAGCCAAGACACCGGGACAACTCCCCGGACCAAAAACATTCAGTACTTC	CASSQDTGTTPRTKNIQYF
TRBV7-8	-	TRBJ2-7	TRBD2	TGTGCCAGCAGCTTAGGCGGGGAAGGACTAGCGGTCTACGAGCAGTACTTC	CASSLGGEGLAVYEQYF
TRBV12-3/TRBV12-4	-	TRBJ1-5	-	TGTGCCAGCCGAGATGGGAGAGGTCAGCCCCAGCATTTT	CASRDGRGQPQHF
TRBV3-1/TRBV3-2	once	TRBJ2-1	TRBD1	TGTGCCAGCAGCCCATACGGACAGGGCAATGAGCAGTTCTTC	CASSPYGQGNEQFF
TRBV7-9	-	TRBJ1-2	-	TGTGCCAGCAGCTTAACCAGGACAGAGGTTCTTGGCTACACCTTC	CASSLTRTEVLGYTF
TRBV30	-	TRBJ1-6	-	TGTGCCTTCAGGGGTAACTCACCCCTCCACTTT	CAFRGNSPLHF